These 21 T cell receptor beta chains share one sample of origin, sequenced in a study of patients and donors after allogeneic stem cell transplantation. Each CDR3 protein is one row after TCRdb ran MiXCR on the RT-PCR reads. The top ten hold around 5.5% of the sample, which has more than 850,000 distinct CDR3 sequences, under 20% seen once. The sequenced sample was blood, either unsorted or a sorted T cell fraction (not recorded which). The receptor set was obtained from a human donor who was either an allogeneic HSCT recipient or a stem cell or donor lymphocyte infusion donor (not recorded which). It is not recorded whose cells these are; they may come from a transplant donor.

V and J are TRBV6-1 and TRBJ2-1; D gene unclear. CDR3 length: 12 amino acids. The V and J ends lost 11 bases and 9 bases respectively, with 17 bases between them. Germline loops: CDR1 MNHNS, CDR2 SASEGT. The CDR3 loop reads CAARYSRTEQFF. CDR3 DNA: TGTGCCGCTCGGTATTCGCGCACTGAGCAGTTCTTC.

This clonotype was seen once. The chain links TRBV9 to TRBJ1-2; D is perhaps TRBD1 (5 bases). Trimming removed 0 bases from V and 7 bases from J, with 13 bases in between. In germline, CDR1 is SGDLS, CDR2 YYNGEE. This CDR3 region has 14 residues. The CDR3 sequence: CASSVAAGSSGYTF. In DNA form, the CDR3 reads TGTGCCAGCAGCGTAGCGGCAGGGTCTAGTGGCTACACCTTC.

This clonotype was found a few times. The chain is built from TRBV7-2 and TRBJ2-2; 7 bases fit TRBD2. From germline, CDR1 is SGHTA and CDR2 FQGNSA. Trimming cost V 6 bases and J 1 base; bases outside gene matches: 5. This CDR3 region has 15 residues. The CDR3: CASRGLGKNTGELFF. In nucleotides, the CDR3 is TGTGCCAGCAGAGGACTAGGGAAGAACACCGGGGAGCTGTTTTTT.

This clonotype was observed a few times. The chain joins TRBV11-2 to TRBJ2-7, with D uncertain. Germline V gene lookup returns CDR1 SGHAT and CDR2 FQNNGV. The V end lost 1 base, the J end lost 0 bases, and 10 bases lay between the germline ends. The CDR3 consists of 15 residues. The CDR3 spells CASSLGAPASYEQYF. CDR3 nucleotide sequence: TGTGCCAGCAGCTTAGGGGCACCCGCCTCCTACGAGCAGTACTTC.

The chain couples TRBV6-5 to TRBJ1-1, with D possibly matching TRBD1 (5 bases). The CDR3 is 16 residues long. The V end lost 0 bases, the J end lost 1 base, and 12 bases lay between the germline ends. Germline CDR1 is MNHEY and CDR2 is SVGAGI. This chain's CDR3 is CASSYSEGRGNTEAFF. In nucleotides, the CDR3 is TGTGCCAGCAGTTACTCGGAGGGGCGGGGGAACACTGAAGCTTTCTTT.

V and J are TRBV5-6 and TRBJ1-1; D call uncertain. This CDR3 contains 13 residues. Germline V gives CDR1 SGHDT, CDR2 YYEEEE. The ends were cut back, 0 bases at V and 4 bases at J, with 7 bases in the middle. The DNA of the CDR3 is TGTGCCAGCAGCTTGGTATTATCCACTGAAGCTTTCTTT. Residues: CASSLVLSTEAFF.

This clonotype was counted only a few times. V gene TRBV20-1 combines with J gene TRBJ2-5; D might be TRBD2 (6 bases). This CDR3 has 14 residues. The V gene lost 3 bases and the J gene lost 5 bases, with 16 bases spanning the gap. Looked up from germline, CDR1 is DFQATT and CDR2 is SNEGSKA (reference sequence). Written as DNA, the CDR3 is TGCAGTGCTAGCGCCGGGAGCCAAACGGAGACCCAGTACTTC. Its translation is CSASAGSQTETQYF.

There are many counts of this clonotype. The V call is TRBV10-2, the J call TRBJ2-7, with 7 bases matching TRBD2. Germline CDR1 reads WSHSY; CDR2 reads SAAADI. V lost 4 bases and J lost 2; bases outside the gene matches: 2. The CDR3 loop spans 13 amino acids. CDR3 nucleotides: TGCGCCAGCAGTGCTAGCGGAACCTACGAGCAGTACTTC. Translation gives CASSASGTYEQYF.

The CDR3 DNA follows: TGTGCCATCGCTCGGGACCCAAACAATGAGCAGTTCTTC. This sequence encodes CAIARDPNNEQFF. The V gene is TRBV10-3, the J gene TRBJ2-1; possibly TRBD1 or TRBD2 for D (5 bases each). The CDR3 loop spans 13 amino acids. V was pared by 8 bases and J by 5 bases, with 13 bases between. The germline V gene has CDR1 ENHRY and CDR2 SYGVKD.

The chain uses TRBV4-3 and TRBJ2-7; D not resolved. Germline V gives CDR1 LGHNA, CDR2 YSLEER. This CDR3 comprises 15 residues. V was clipped by 0 bases and J by 0 bases, with 9 bases between them. The CDR3 coding sequence is TGCGCCAGCAGCCAAGAAGGCTCGAGCTCCTACGAGCAGTACTTC. Amino acid sequence: CASSQEGSSSYEQYF.

This chain uses TRBV10-3 with TRBJ1-2; D remains ambiguous. The CDR3 extends over 11 amino acids. V was trimmed by 11 bases and J by 4 bases, leaving 11 bases between them. From germline, CDR1 is ENHRY and CDR2 SYGVKD. CDR3 coding DNA: TGTGCCGCCCAAGATATCTATGGCTACACCTTC. Protein product: CAAQDIYGYTF.

This clonotype was seen more than once but under ten times. V and J are TRBV10-3 and TRBJ2-3; 11 bases match TRBD2. Germline loops: CDR1 ENHRY, CDR2 SYGVKD. The CDR3 is made up of 15 amino acids. With V trimmed by 3 bases and J by 5 bases, 4 bases remained unmatched. The CDR3 spells CAISDSGTSGDTQYF. The CDR3 region has the DNA TGTGCCATCAGTGACTCCGGGACTAGCGGAGATACGCAGTATTTT.

This chain uses TRBV5-5 with TRBJ2-4; D not certain. From germline, CDR1 is SGHKS and CDR2 YYEKEE (reference sequence). V lost 0 bases, J lost 0 bases, and 16 bases lay in between. There are 18 residues in the CDR3. The CDR3 sequence is CASSLVGARTLAKNIQYF. DNA of the CDR3: TGTGCCAGCAGCTTGGTTGGAGCTAGGACCCTAGCCAAAAACATTCAGTACTTC.

This clonotype was recorded a few times. The V gene is TRBV12-3 or TRBV12-4, the J gene TRBJ2-1, with D perhaps TRBD2 (5 bases). Trimming took off 8 bases at V and 9 bases at J, with 23 bases between the two ends. CDR3 length: 15 amino acids. In DNA form, the CDR3 reads TGTGCCAGCCTGCCCCTAGCCTCTCTGTTGGGTGAGCAGTTCTTC. It translates to CASLPLASLLGEQFF.

J is TRBJ1-1 and V is TRBV29-1; tentatively, D is TRBD1 (5 bases). CDR1 is SQVTM, CDR2 ANQGSEA, per germline. Deletions cut 7 bases from V and 1 base from J, with 13 bases between. The CDR3 spans 13 residues. CDR3 sequence reads: CSGQRGWNTEAFF. The CDR3 region has the DNA TGCAGCGGCCAGAGGGGTTGGAACACTGAAGCTTTCTTT.

The V call is TRBV14, the J call TRBJ2-7, with D tentatively TRBD1 (6 bases). Germline assignment: CDR1 SGHDN and CDR2 FVKESK. This CDR3 is built from 15 residues. The germline V and J ends were trimmed by 0 bases and 6 bases, with 15 bases remaining between them. The CDR3 DNA reads TGTGCCAGCAGCCAAGACTTGGCCAGGGGAAGCGAGCAGTACTTC. It yields the protein CASSQDLARGSEQYF.

The chain is built from TRBV11-2 and TRBJ2-2; D gene uncertain. The CDR3 contains 16 residues. V was clipped by 5 bases and J by 5 bases, with 18 bases between them. Germline CDR1 is SGHAT and CDR2 is FQNNGV. The CDR3 sequence is CASSPLGVWRTGELFF. CDR3 bases: TGTGCCAGCAGCCCCTTAGGAGTGTGGCGGACCGGGGAGCTGTTTTTT. The whole variable domain, filled in from reference TRBV11-2 and TRBJ2-2, reads EAGVAQSPRYKIIEKRQSVAFWCNPISGHATLYWYQQILGQGPKLLIQFQNNGVVDDSQLPKDRFSAERLKGVDSTLKIQPAKLEDSAVYLCASSPLGVWRTGELFFGEGSRLTVL.

The rearrangement joins TRBV5-1 to TRBJ2-1, with 11 bases aligning to TRBD2. The CDR3 covers 15 residues. Germline V gene data show CDR1 as SGHRS and CDR2 as YFSETQ. V gave up 2 bases and J gave up 7 bases; unmatched junction bases: 5. Written as DNA, the CDR3 is TGCGCCAGCAGCTTTTTAGCGGGAGGGAGAAATGAGCAGTTCTTC. It yields the protein CASSFLAGGRNEQFF.

This clonotype appeared a few times. V usage is TRBV12-3 or TRBV12-4 and J usage is TRBJ2-7; 8 bases agree with TRBD2. The V and J ends lost 3 bases and 6 bases, in that order; junction bases with no gene match: 7. The CDR3 consists of 14 residues. The CDR3 is CASSLVRGGLEQYF. CDR3 in DNA: TGTGCCAGCAGTTTGGTCCGGGGGGGCCTCGAGCAGTACTTC.

This clonotype was detected many times. Written as DNA, the CDR3 is TGTGCCAGCAGCGCGGACGTTACGGCTGGAAACACCATATATTTT. Translation gives CASSADVTAGNTIYF. The rearrangement uses TRBV7-2 and TRBJ1-3; D gene ambiguous. This CDR3 has 15 residues. V shed 5 bases and J shed 2 bases, with 13 bases lying between them. The germline CDR1 and CDR2 sequences are SGHTA and FQGNSA.

This clonotype showed up just a few times. The genes are TRBV11-2 and TRBJ2-7; D is unclear. The CDR3 consists of 14 residues. V was trimmed by 1 base and J by 2 bases, leaving 9 bases between them. Germline V lookup: CDR1 SGHAT, CDR2 FQNNGV. The CDR3 protein is CASSLGARAYEQYF. DNA of the CDR3: TGTGCCAGCAGCTTAGGTGCTAGAGCCTACGAGCAGTACTTC.